This T cell receptor beta chain came from a study of blood T cell repertoires in COVID-19. The overall study: Sample material is recorded as cDNA or gDNA derived from T cells, B-cell-depleted T cells, or PBMCs.

Authors' analysis steps: The authors estimated nucleated cell counts from reference gene primer amplification. Produced via immunoSEQ multiplex PCR; TCRdb's table is partial and in-frame only. The V and J calls and the clone size are those of that table, but D and trimming were determined from the DNA. Of over 200,000 clones in the sample, 87% were seen once. Germline V CDR1 and CDR2: SEHNR, FQNEAQ (reference sequence). The germline V and J ends were trimmed by 3 bases and 8 bases, with 10 bases remaining between them. The CDR3 length is 13 residues. The V and J genes are TRBV7-9 and TRBJ1-4; D may be TRBD1 (5 bases). The receptor's source is a man in his fifties or sixties who had recovered from COVID-19. The specimen sequenced was peripheral blood. CDR3 loop: CASSFGEGEKLFF. CDR3 DNA sequence: TGTGCCAGCAGCTTTGGGGAGGGGGAAAAACTGTTTTTT.